This T cell receptor beta chain was identified in a study of cytomegalovirus exposure and HLA in healthy donors. Libraries were prepared by immunoSEQ multiplex PCR; TCRdb keeps only in-frame clonotypes and omits some of them. The data contain 100,000 to 150,000 clones, around 88% of them singletons. The V gene lost 5 bases and the J gene lost 0 bases, with 26 bases spanning the gap. The length of the CDR3 is 20 residues. Germline V gene lookup returns CDR1 SNHLY and CDR2 FYNNEI. The rearrangement joins TRBV2 to TRBJ1-5; D perhaps matches TRBD1 (6 bases). This receptor was identified in a man aged 18 to 35 in good health and CMV-seronegative. Sequences were obtained from PBMCs. Here the CDR3 DNA reads TGTGCCAGCAGTATACCCCTCGGACAGATAACTTATTATAGCAATCAGCCCCAGCATTTT. Protein product: CASSIPLGQITYYSNQPQHF.